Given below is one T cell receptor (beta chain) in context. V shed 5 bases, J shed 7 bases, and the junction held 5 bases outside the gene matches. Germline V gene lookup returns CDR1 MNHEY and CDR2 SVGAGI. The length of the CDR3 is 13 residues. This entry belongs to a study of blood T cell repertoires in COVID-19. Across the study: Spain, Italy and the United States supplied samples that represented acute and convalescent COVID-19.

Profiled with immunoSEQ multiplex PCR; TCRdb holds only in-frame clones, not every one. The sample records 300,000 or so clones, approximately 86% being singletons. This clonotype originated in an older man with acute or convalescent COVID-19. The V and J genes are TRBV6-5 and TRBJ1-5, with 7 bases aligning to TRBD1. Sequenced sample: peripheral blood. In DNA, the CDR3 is TGTGCCAGCAGTCCGGACAGGTTCCAGCCCCAGCATTTT. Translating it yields CASSPDRFQPQHF.